This TCR beta chain was sequenced for a study of siplizumab effects on memory and regulatory T cells. Details on this clone: Its target is not known.

CDR1 LGHNA and CDR2 YSLEER come from the germline V gene. V trimming: 4 bases; J trimming: 4 bases; junction bases outside the gene matches: 8. The CDR3 is 16 residues long. Study-level findings and limits: No assignable naive or memory phenotype existed for roughly 80-97% of proliferating CD4+ or CD8+ clones.

TCRdb's table, derived via immunoSEQ multiplex PCR, lists solely in-frame clones and lacks some. Altogether roughly 60,000 clones are present, approximately 96% being singletons, with the ten largest covering about 0.095%. Source material: naive CD8+ T cells sorted from blood. The J gene is TRBJ2-1, the V gene TRBV4-3; 9 nucleotides line up with TRBD2. The receptor was isolated from a human donor in good health. The CDR3 nucleotides are TGCGCCAGCAGCCGGGTAGCGGGGGCCTCATACAATGAGCAGTTCTTC. Amino acids: CASSRVAGASYNEQFF.